The 26 T cell receptor beta chains below come from one sample, sequenced in a study of T cells in localized non-small cell lung cancer. Profiled with immunoSEQ multiplex PCR; TCRdb holds only in-frame clones, not every one. This table has over 20,000 clones, over 75% appearing once. The sequencing here drew on peripheral blood, taken before any cancer treatment. The receptor set was obtained from a man aged 40 to 75 with stage III squamous cell lung carcinoma.

The V call is TRBV7-9, the J call TRBJ2-2; 8 bases align to TRBD2. The CDR3 spans 17 residues. Germline CDR1 SEHNR, CDR2 FQNEAQ (reference sequence). V gave up 5 bases and J gave up 6 bases; unmatched junction bases: 14. The CDR3 DNA sequence: TGTGCCAGCAGCCTCCCGGGACTAGGTGTTTCACCCGGGGAGCTGTTTTTT. It translates to CASSLPGLGVSPGELFF.

There are a few counts of this clone. The chain combines TRBV9 with TRBJ2-1; the match to TRBD2 covers 8 bases. The ends lost 3 bases at V and 10 bases at J; junction bases unmatched: 12. CDR1 and CDR2 from the germline V gene are SGDLS and YYNGEE. This CDR3 is 15 amino acids long. The CDR3 loop is CASSAGLASRNEQFF. The CDR3, as DNA: TGTGCCAGCAGCGCAGGACTAGCTAGCCGTAACGAGCAGTTCTTC.

CDR3 protein: CASMGDNEQFF. The CDR3 DNA reads as TGTGCCAGCATGGGCGACAATGAGCAGTTCTTC. The rearrangement uses TRBV2 and TRBJ2-1; D gene uncertain. This CDR3 region has 11 residues. V shed 7 bases and J shed 5 bases, with 6 bases lying between them. The germline V gene encodes CDR1 SNHLY and CDR2 FYNNEI.

V is TRBV10-1 and J is TRBJ2-7; no reliable D call. The CDR3 has 13 residues. Germline CDR1 and CDR2: WNHNN and SYGVQD (reference sequence). Trimming removed 4 bases at V and 2 bases at J, with 9 bases between. CDR3 amino acids: CASSADGTYEQYF. The DNA for the CDR3 is TGCGCCAGCAGTGCTGACGGAACCTACGAGCAGTACTTC.

This clone was picked up one time. The J gene is TRBJ2-5, the V gene TRBV5-4, with 8 positions matching TRBD1. The germline V gene has CDR1 SGHNT and CDR2 YYREEE (reference sequence). CDR3 size: 14 residues. Trimming removed 7 bases from V and 2 bases from J; junction bases left unmatched: 7. CDR3 nucleotides: TGTGCCAGCCACTTGACAGGGGTGCAAGAGACCCAGTACTTC. As protein: CASHLTGVQETQYF.

This clone was seen a few times. V usage is TRBV5-1 and J usage is TRBJ1-5, with a possible D match to TRBD1 (6 bases). V was clipped by 0 bases and J by 5 bases, with 15 bases between them. The germline CDR1 and CDR2 sequences are SGHRS and YFSETQ. The CDR3 is 16 amino acids. DNA for the CDR3: TGCGCCAGCAGCTTGGATGGGGGGGCGGCGGATCAGCCCCAGCATTTT. Residues: CASSLDGGAADQPQHF.

The V call is TRBV30, the J call TRBJ1-1; D not certain. This CDR3 comprises 13 residues. V lost 0 bases and J lost 12, with 17 bases in between. Germline CDR1 reads GTSNPN; CDR2 reads SVGIG (reference sequence). In DNA form, the CDR3 reads TGTGCCTGGAGTGTACTTCCTTTGGGAAGAACTTTCTTT. It encodes CAWSVLPLGRTFF.

The rearrangement joins TRBV6-5 to TRBJ2-2; D might be TRBD1 or TRBD2, each matching 6 bases. The V end lost 3 bases, the J end lost 5 bases, and 13 bases lay between the germline ends. The CDR3 contains 15 residues. The germline CDR1 and CDR2 sequences are MNHEY and SVGAGI. Here the CDR3 reads CASSYGGRRTGELFF. The CDR3 region has the DNA TGTGCCAGCAGTTATGGGGGGCGCAGGACCGGGGAGCTGTTTTTT.

The chain is built from TRBV28 and TRBJ2-2; D not certain. This CDR3 is 12 amino acids long. V lost 8 bases to trimming and J lost 2 bases, with 6 bases between them. Looked up from germline, CDR1 is MDHEN and CDR2 is SYDVKM. The CDR3 protein is CASRTNTGELFF. The CDR3 nucleotides are TGTGCCAGCCGTACTAACACCGGGGAGCTGTTTTTT.

This sequence joins TRBV27 and TRBJ2-1; possibly TRBD1 for D (5 bases). Germline values: CDR1 MNHEY, CDR2 SMNVEV (reference sequence). V was clipped by 3 bases and J by 2 bases, with 8 bases between them. The CDR3 length is 14 residues. The CDR3, as DNA: TGTGCCAGCAGTTTGGCAGGGACCTACAATGAGCAGTTCTTC. Amino acid sequence: CASSLAGTYNEQFF.

The chain uses TRBV5-8 and TRBJ2-2, with 10 bases matching TRBD1. Unmatched junction bases numbered 5, after V lost 4 bases and J lost 5 bases. This CDR3 has 15 amino acids. The V gene's germline CDR1 is SGHTS and CDR2 YDEGEE. Here the CDR3 reads CASSAWTGGTGELFF. The DNA for the CDR3 is TGTGCCAGCAGCGCCTGGACAGGGGGAACCGGGGAGCTGTTTTTT.

As regards this clone: One end of the junction does not line up with germline, which may come from a read error. The V call is TRBV7-7, the J call TRBJ2-1; D possibly matches TRBD1 or TRBD2 (5 bases each). The germline V gene has CDR1 SSHAT and CDR2 FNYEAQ (reference sequence). The CDR3 totals 15 residues. The CDR3 DNA reads as TGTGCTAGCAGCTCGGGGCTGAGCTCCTACAATGAGCAGTTCTTC. Translated, it gives CASSSGLSSYNEQFF. Supplemented by reference TRBV7-7 and TRBJ2-1, the full variable domain reads GAGVSQSPRYKVTKRGQDVTLRCDPISSHATLYWYQQALGQGPEFLTYFNYEAQPDKSGLPSDRFSAERPEGSISTLTIQRTEQRDSAMYRCASSSGLSSYNEQFFGPGTRLTVL.

This clone was seen a single time. The J gene is TRBJ2-2, the V gene TRBV5-5, with D unclear. Germline values: CDR1 SGHKS, CDR2 YYEKEE (reference sequence). V was cut by 4 bases and J by 2 bases, with 3 bases left in between. The CDR3 has 12 residues. The CDR3 loop reads CASSINTGELFF. DNA of the CDR3: TGTGCCAGCAGCATTAACACCGGGGAGCTGTTTTTT.

This sequence joins TRBV6-4 and TRBJ2-1, with TRBD1 as a possible D gene (6 bases). The CDR3 sequence is 15 residues long. Trimming stripped 0 bases from V and 8 bases from J, with 14 bases between. In germline, CDR1 is MRHNA, CDR2 SNTAGT. The CDR3 nucleotides read TGTGCCAGCAGTGACTCCCCAAGGACAGTCTATGAGCAGTTCTTC. Amino acid sequence: CASSDSPRTVYEQFF.

J is TRBJ2-5 and V is TRBV4-1, with TRBD2 matching over 8 bases. The CDR3 sequence is 15 residues long. After removal of 1 base from V and 5 bases from J, the junction contained 6 bases not matched to a gene. Germline assignment: CDR1 MGHRA and CDR2 YSYEKL. The CDR3 DNA follows: TGCGCCAGCAGCCAAGCGGGCGGGGGGCCGGAGACCCAGTACTTC. It codes for CASSQAGGGPETQYF.

The V and J genes are TRBV27 and TRBJ2-4, with 7 bases aligning to TRBD1. The CDR3 contains 14 residues. The germline V gene has CDR1 MNHEY and CDR2 SMNVEV (reference sequence). Unmatched junction bases numbered 4, after V lost 3 bases and J lost 5 bases. CDR3 loop: CASSFQGVQNIQYF. DNA of the CDR3: TGTGCCAGCAGTTTTCAGGGGGTACAAAACATTCAGTACTTC.

V and J are TRBV6-6 and TRBJ1-6; D remains ambiguous. V gave up 5 bases and J gave up 8 bases, with 13 bases separating them. The CDR3 extends over 14 amino acids. CDR1 MNHNY and CDR2 SVGAGI come from the germline V gene (reference sequence). In nucleotides, the CDR3 is TGTGCCAGCAGTGGCGCCTTGGTTGATTCACCCCTCCACTTT. Residues: CASSGALVDSPLHF.

V usage is TRBV5-5 and J usage is TRBJ1-1; D remains ambiguous. The CDR3 consists of 16 residues. The V and J ends lost 2 bases and 0 bases respectively, with 14 bases between them. Germline V gene lookup returns CDR1 SGHKS and CDR2 YYEKEE (reference sequence). CDR3 coding DNA: TGTGCCAGCAGCTTCAGGAATGGTTTCATGAACACTGAAGCTTTCTTT. Protein sequence: CASSFRNGFMNTEAFF. The full variable domain, in which reference TRBV5-5 and TRBJ1-1 provide the parts outside the CDR3, is DAGVTQSPTHLIKTRGQQVTLRCSPISGHKSVSWYQQVLGQGPQFIFQYYEKEERGRGNFPDRFSARQFPNYSSELNVNALLLGDSALYLCASSFRNGFMNTEAFFGQGTRLTVV.

The chain has TRBV7-9 and TRBJ1-5; no definite D call. Trimming removed 3 bases at V and 3 bases at J, with 9 bases between. Germline assignment: CDR1 SEHNR and CDR2 FQNEAQ (reference sequence). The CDR3 is 14 amino acids. CDR3 nucleotide sequence: TGTGCCAGCAGCTTGACGGACTCCAATCAGCCCCAGCATTTT. Amino acids: CASSLTDSNQPQHF.

This clone appeared once. This chain joins TRBV9 and TRBJ1-2, with 8 nucleotides matching TRBD1. Germline V gives CDR1 SGDLS, CDR2 YYNGEE. The CDR3 consists of 16 residues. V shed 3 bases and J 2 bases; nucleotides not matched to a gene: 9. For the CDR3, the DNA is TGTGCCAGCAGCGATCCGGAGACAGGGGTAAACTATGGCTACACCTTC. This sequence encodes CASSDPETGVNYGYTF.

The chain couples TRBV27 to TRBJ2-7; 8 bases map to TRBD2. There are 17 residues in the CDR3. Germline V gene lookup returns CDR1 MNHEY and CDR2 SMNVEV (reference sequence). J was trimmed by 7 bases and V by 2 bases; bases with no gene match: 16. The CDR3 region is CASSLQSGVAGSSEQYF. In DNA, the CDR3 is TGTGCCAGCAGTTTACAATCGGGGGTAGCGGGGTCCTCAGAGCAGTACTTC.

The gene calls are TRBV27 and TRBJ2-5, with D possibly being TRBD1 (6 bases). Germline V gene lookup returns CDR1 MNHEY and CDR2 SMNVEV (reference sequence). The V end was cut by 6 bases, the J end by 7 bases, with 21 bases between. The CDR3 runs 15 residues. The CDR3 nucleotides read TGTGCCAGCAGCCCCGCACTGGGCAAAGGGGGGACCCAGTACTTC. Residues: CASSPALGKGGTQYF.

V gene TRBV21-1 combines with J gene TRBJ2-7; TRBD2 is the table's D call and was not checked against the DNA. TRBV21-1 is tagged as a pseudogene. The length of the CDR3 is 14 residues. The CDR3: CASSKEAGPYEQYV. CDR3 DNA: TGTGCCAGCAGCAAAGAGGCGGGACCCTACGAGCAGTACGTC.

The chain carries TRBV11-2 and TRBJ2-2; D ambiguous. The germline V and J ends were trimmed by 1 base and 6 bases, with 6 bases remaining between them. The CDR3 runs 13 residues. CDR1 SGHAT and CDR2 FQNNGV come from the germline V gene. The CDR3 DNA reads TGTGCCAGCAGCTTAGGGATGGCCGGGGAGCTGTTTTTT. Translation gives CASSLGMAGELFF.

The V call is TRBV5-8, the J call TRBJ2-1; 8 bases align to TRBD1. Per germline, CDR1 SGHTS and CDR2 YDEGEE. The CDR3 loop spans 15 amino acids. V lost 3 bases and J lost 6; bases outside the gene matches: 8. The chain's CDR3 is CASSSPGQAGNEQFF. DNA for the CDR3: TGTGCCAGCAGCTCTCCGGGACAGGCGGGCAATGAGCAGTTCTTC.

The chain carries TRBV5-4 and TRBJ2-5; TRBD1 matches at 8 bases. The CDR3 is 13 residues long. Trimming cost V 3 bases and J 5 bases; bases outside gene matches: 3. Germline V gene sequence: CDR1 SGHNT, CDR2 YYREEE (reference sequence). The CDR3 loop is CASSSDRAETQYF. CDR3 bases: TGTGCCAGCAGCTCGGACAGGGCGGAGACCCAGTACTTC.